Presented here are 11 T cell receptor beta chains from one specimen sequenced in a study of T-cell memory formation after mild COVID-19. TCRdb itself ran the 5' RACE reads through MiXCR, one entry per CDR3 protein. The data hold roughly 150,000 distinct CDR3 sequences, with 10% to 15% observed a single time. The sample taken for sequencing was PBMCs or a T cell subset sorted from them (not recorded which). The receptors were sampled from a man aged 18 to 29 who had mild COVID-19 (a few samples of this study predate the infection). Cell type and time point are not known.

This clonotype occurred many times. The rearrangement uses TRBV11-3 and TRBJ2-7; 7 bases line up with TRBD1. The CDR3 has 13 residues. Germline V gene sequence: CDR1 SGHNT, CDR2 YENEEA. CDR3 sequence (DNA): TGTGCCAGCAGCCTAGACAGGGACTACGAGCAGTACGTC. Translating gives CASSLDRDYEQYV.

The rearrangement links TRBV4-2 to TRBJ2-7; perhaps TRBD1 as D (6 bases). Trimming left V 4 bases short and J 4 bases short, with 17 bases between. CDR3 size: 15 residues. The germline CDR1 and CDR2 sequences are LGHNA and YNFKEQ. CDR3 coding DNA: TGTGCCAGCAGCCCCCAGACAGGAGACAATTACGAGCAGTACTTC. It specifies CASSPQTGDNYEQYF.

The CDR3 DNA follows: TGCGCCAGCAGCACCGGACTTGTTAATTCCTACAATGAGCAGTTCTTC. This codes for CASSTGLVNSYNEQFF. The gene calls are TRBV5-1 and TRBJ2-1; perhaps TRBD2 as D (5 bases). Germline-derived CDR1 and CDR2 are SGHRS and YFSETQ. The CDR3 loop spans 16 amino acids. The V end lost 4 bases, the J end lost 1 base, and 15 bases lay between the germline ends.

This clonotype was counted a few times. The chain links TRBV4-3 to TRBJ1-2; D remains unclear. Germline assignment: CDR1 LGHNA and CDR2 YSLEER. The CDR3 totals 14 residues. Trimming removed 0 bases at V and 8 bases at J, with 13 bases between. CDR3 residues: CASSQDTGYRGYTF. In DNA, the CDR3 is TGCGCCAGCAGCCAAGATACGGGGTATAGAGGCTACACCTTC.

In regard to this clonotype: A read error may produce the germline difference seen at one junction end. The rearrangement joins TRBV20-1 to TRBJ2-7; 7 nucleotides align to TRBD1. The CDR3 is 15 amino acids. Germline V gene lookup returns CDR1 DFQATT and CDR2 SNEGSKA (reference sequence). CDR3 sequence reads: CSARGPTGATYEQYF. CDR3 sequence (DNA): TGCAGTGCCAGAGGACCCACAGGGGCTACCTACGAGCAGTACTTC.

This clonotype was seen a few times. CDR3 nucleotide sequence: TGTGCCAGCAGCGTTCAGGGTGGCGGGGAGCTGTTTTTT. Its translation is CASSVQGGGELFF. The chain links TRBV7-2 to TRBJ2-2; perhaps TRBD1 as D (5 bases). The V and J ends lost 5 bases and 7 bases respectively, with 11 bases between them. This CDR3 contains 13 residues. Germline assignment: CDR1 SGHTA and CDR2 FQGNSA.

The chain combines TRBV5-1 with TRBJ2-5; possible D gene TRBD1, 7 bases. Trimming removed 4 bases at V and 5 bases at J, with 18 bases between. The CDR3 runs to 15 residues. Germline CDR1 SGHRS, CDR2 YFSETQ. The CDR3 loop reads CASSPQGGEDETQYF. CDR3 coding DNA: TGCGCCAGCAGCCCTCAGGGGGGAGAAGACGAGACCCAGTACTTC. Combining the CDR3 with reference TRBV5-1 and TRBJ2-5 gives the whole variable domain KAGVTQTPRYLIKTRGQQVTLSCSPISGHRSVSWYQQTPGQGLQFLFEYFSETQRNKGNFPGRFSGRQFSNSRSEMNVSTLELGDSALYLCASSPQGGEDETQYFGPGTRLLVL.

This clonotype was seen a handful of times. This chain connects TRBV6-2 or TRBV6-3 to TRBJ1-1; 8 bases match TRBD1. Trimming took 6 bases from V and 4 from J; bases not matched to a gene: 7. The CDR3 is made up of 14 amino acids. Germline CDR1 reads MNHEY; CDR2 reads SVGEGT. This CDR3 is CASSDFTGGTEAFF. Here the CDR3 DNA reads TGTGCCAGCAGCGATTTTACAGGGGGCACTGAAGCTTTCTTT.

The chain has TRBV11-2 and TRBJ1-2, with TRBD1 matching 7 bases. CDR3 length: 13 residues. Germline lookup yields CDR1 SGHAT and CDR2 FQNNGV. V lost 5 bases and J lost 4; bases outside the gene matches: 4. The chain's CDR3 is CASSQGQFYGYTF. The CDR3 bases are TGTGCCAGCAGCCAGGGACAGTTCTATGGCTACACCTTC.

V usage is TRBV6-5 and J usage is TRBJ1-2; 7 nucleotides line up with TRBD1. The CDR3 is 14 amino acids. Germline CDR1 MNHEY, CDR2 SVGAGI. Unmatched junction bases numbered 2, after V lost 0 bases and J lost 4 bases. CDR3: CASSYSGQFYGYTF. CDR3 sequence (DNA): TGTGCCAGCAGTTACTCGGGACAGTTCTATGGCTACACCTTC.

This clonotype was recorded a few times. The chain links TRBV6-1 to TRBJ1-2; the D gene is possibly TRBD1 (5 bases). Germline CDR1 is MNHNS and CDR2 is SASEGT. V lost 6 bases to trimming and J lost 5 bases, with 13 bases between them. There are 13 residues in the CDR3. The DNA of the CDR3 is TGTGCCAGCAGGCGCGGGACGGCTTATGGCTACACCTTC. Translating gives CASRRGTAYGYTF.